Shown below are 22 T cell receptor beta chains from a single sample sequenced in a study of response to subunit inactivated influenza vaccine. TCRdb re-called the RT-PCR reads with MiXCR, one entry per CDR3 protein. The sample has 500,000 to 600,000 distinct CDR3 sequences; about 10% are singletons. The sample in question was PBMCs from blood, obtained on the day of vaccination. These receptors came from a man aged 45-65 years who received an inactivated influenza vaccine.

This clonotype was seen a few times. The J gene is TRBJ2-1, the V gene TRBV5-1; D might be TRBD1 (6 bases). The CDR3 consists of 12 residues. Germline V gene data show CDR1 as SGHRS and CDR2 as YFSETQ. V lost 4 bases and J lost 12, with 14 bases in between. The CDR3 nucleotides are TGCGCCAGCAGCGCCACAGGGTTTGGGCAGTTCTTC. Protein sequence: CASSATGFGQFF.

A few counts support this clonotype. This sequence joins TRBV5-1 and TRBJ1-1, with D uncertain. Trimming stripped 4 bases from V and 5 bases from J, with 15 bases between. This CDR3 spans 14 amino acids. Germline CDR1 and CDR2: SGHRS and YFSETQ. In DNA, the CDR3 is TGCGCCAGCAGCCCGGCCGGGCCGAGAACTGAAGCTTTCTTT. This codes for CASSPAGPRTEAFF.

The table lists this clonotype with a few counts. The V call is TRBV5-1, the J call TRBJ2-3; possibly TRBD2 for D (6 bases). V lost 1 base to trimming and J lost 2 bases, with 14 bases between them. The germline V gene encodes CDR1 SGHRS and CDR2 YFSETQ. CDR3 size: 16 residues. In DNA form, the CDR3 reads TGCGCCAGCAGCTTGTATCGAGCGGGCTACACAGATACGCAGTATTTT. It is translated as CASSLYRAGYTDTQYF.

V and J are TRBV11-2 and TRBJ2-1; 11 bases are shared with TRBD2. Germline lookup yields CDR1 SGHAT and CDR2 FQNNGV. With V trimmed by 2 bases and J by 7 bases, 4 bases remained unmatched. The CDR3 extends over 15 amino acids. The CDR3 nucleotides are TGTGCCAGCAGCTTAAGGAGGACTAGCGGGAATGAGCAGTTCTTC. Residues: CASSLRRTSGNEQFF.

The V and J genes are TRBV4-3 and TRBJ2-5; 8 bases map to TRBD1. The ends lost 1 base at V and 2 bases at J; junction bases unmatched: 12. Looked up from germline, CDR1 is LGHNA and CDR2 is YSLEER. This CDR3 comprises 18 residues. The CDR3 sequence is CASSQAPGQGPYQETQYF. The CDR3 coding sequence is TGCGCCAGCAGCCAAGCGCCAGGACAGGGACCTTATCAAGAGACCCAGTACTTC.

The sample holds a few counts of this clonotype. The chain couples TRBV7-2 to TRBJ1-1; D may be TRBD1 (5 bases). The CDR3 runs 15 residues. Trimming cost V 5 bases and J 4 bases, with 17 bases left between them. Germline CDR1 and CDR2: SGHTA and FQGNSA. The CDR3 sequence is CASSRRAGFVTEAFF. The CDR3 DNA sequence: TGTGCCAGCAGCCGCCGGGCAGGGTTTGTCACTGAAGCTTTCTTT. The full variable domain, in which reference TRBV7-2 and TRBJ1-1 provide the parts outside the CDR3, is GAGVSQSPSNKVTEKGKDVELRCDPISGHTALYWYRQSLGQGLEFLIYFQGNSAPDKSGLPSDRFSAERTGGSVSTLTIQRTQQEDSAVYLCASSRRAGFVTEAFFGQGTRLTVV.

The chain has TRBV29-1 and TRBJ1-1; D call uncertain. The germline V gene has CDR1 SQVTM and CDR2 ANQGSEA. The CDR3 sequence is 12 residues long. The V and J ends lost 2 bases and 1 base respectively, with 5 bases between them. The CDR3 sequence is CSVEWPNTEAFF. CDR3 DNA sequence: TGCAGCGTTGAATGGCCGAACACTGAAGCTTTCTTT.

The rearrangement joins TRBV10-3 to TRBJ1-2; weak D call: TRBD1 (6 bases). CDR3 length: 18 residues. Germline V gene data show CDR1 as ENHRY and CDR2 as SYGVKD. V was pared by 2 bases and J by 5 bases, with 24 bases between. CDR3 coding DNA: TGTGCCATCAGTGAGCCGGACAGCGTAACTATGGCCGGTTATGGCTACACCTTC. Translation: CAISEPDSVTMAGYGYTF.

This clonotype was found a few times. V usage is TRBV4-1 and J usage is TRBJ2-3, with TRBD2 matching over 7 bases. V lost 1 base to trimming and J lost 2 bases; unmatched junction nucleotides: 6. The CDR3 length is 16 residues. Germline V gene sequence: CDR1 MGHRA, CDR2 YSYEKL. The CDR3: CASSQAASGTTDTQYF. The CDR3 nucleotides are TGCGCCAGCAGCCAAGCTGCGAGCGGGACCACAGATACGCAGTATTTT.

The chain recombines TRBV9 with TRBJ2-1, with D uncertain. Per germline, CDR1 SGDLS and CDR2 YYNGEE. V was trimmed by 0 bases and J by 0 bases, leaving 7 bases between them. This CDR3 is 15 amino acids long. In DNA, the CDR3 is TGTGCCAGCAGCGTAGGCAGTAGCTCCTACAATGAGCAGTTCTTC. Its translation is CASSVGSSSYNEQFF.

In DNA, the CDR3 is TGTGCCAGCAGCCGAACCGGGGGATCCCACAATGAGCAGTTCTTC. Its protein is CASSRTGGSHNEQFF. This sequence joins TRBV14 and TRBJ2-1, with D possibly being TRBD2 (6 bases). The CDR3 is 15 amino acids. Germline-derived CDR1 and CDR2 are SGHDN and FVKESK. V was trimmed by 4 bases and J by 5 bases, leaving 15 bases between them. Looking up the rest from reference TRBV14 and TRBJ2-1 gives the full variable domain: EAGVTQFPSHSVIEKGQTVTLRCDPISGHDNLYWYRRVMGKEIKFLLHFVKESKQDESGMPNNRFLAERTGGTYSTLKVQPAELEDSGVYFCASSRTGGSHNEQFFGPGTRLTVL.

This clonotype was seen more than once but under ten times. The CDR3 region has the DNA TGCGCCAGCAGCTTGGGACTTAGGGCGGGAGTGTCCTACAATGAGCAGTTCTTC. Translated: CASSLGLRAGVSYNEQFF. V and J are TRBV5-1 and TRBJ2-1; 7 nucleotides line up with TRBD2. The length of the CDR3 is 18 residues. Trimming at V came to 0 bases and at J to 1 base, leaving 10 bases not matched to a gene. Germline V gives CDR1 SGHRS, CDR2 YFSETQ. Full variable domain (outside the CDR3, taken from reference TRBV5-1 and TRBJ2-1): KAGVTQTPRYLIKTRGQQVTLSCSPISGHRSVSWYQQTPGQGLQFLFEYFSETQRNKGNFPGRFSGRQFSNSRSEMNVSTLELGDSALYLCASSLGLRAGVSYNEQFFGPGTRLTVL.

V usage is TRBV29-1 and J usage is TRBJ2-3; unclear D gene. This CDR3 comprises 14 residues. V was shortened by 6 bases and J by 6 bases, with 19 bases between the two germline ends. The germline CDR1 and CDR2 sequences are SQVTM and ANQGSEA. CDR3 amino acids: CSVAAQSLRDTQYF. The CDR3 region has the DNA TGCAGCGTCGCCGCCCAATCCCTCCGGGATACGCAGTATTTT.

The chain combines TRBV10-3 with TRBJ1-2; tentative D call: TRBD1 (5 bases). This CDR3 is 12 amino acids long. The ends were cut back, 4 bases at V and 6 bases at J, with 9 bases in the middle. Germline-derived CDR1 and CDR2 are ENHRY and SYGVKD. CDR3 protein: CAISAGRDGYTF. Written as DNA, the CDR3 is TGTGCCATCAGTGCAGGGAGGGATGGCTACACCTTC.

This clonotype was counted only a few times. This sequence joins TRBV12-3 or TRBV12-4 and TRBJ2-1; 13 positions agree with TRBD2. V lost 6 bases to trimming and J lost 9 bases; unmatched junction nucleotides: 2. This CDR3 comprises 13 residues. CDR3 loop: CASRLAGGVEQFF. The CDR3 nucleotides are TGTGCCAGCAGACTAGCGGGAGGGGTTGAGCAGTTCTTC.

This clonotype occurred many times. The chain recombines TRBV10-3 with TRBJ2-3; 9 bases align to TRBD2. Germline assignment: CDR1 ENHRY and CDR2 SYGVKD. This CDR3 has 16 residues. Losses at the gene ends were 2 bases for V and 3 bases for J; bases not matched to a gene: 6. The CDR3 region is CAISELLGLATDTQYF. The DNA for the CDR3 is TGTGCCATCAGTGAGCTCCTAGGACTAGCGACAGATACGCAGTATTTT.

This clonotype has only a few counts. The rearrangement joins TRBV6-1 to TRBJ2-1, with TRBD2 matching 16 bases. Germline CDR1 reads MNHNS; CDR2 reads SASEGT. The CDR3 is 16 residues long. The trim removed 5 bases at V and 9 bases at J, leaving 7 bases unmatched. In DNA form, the CDR3 reads TGTGCCAGCAGTACCCTCGGGACTAGCGGGAGGGTTGAGCAGTTCTTC. Protein sequence: CASSTLGTSGRVEQFF.

The table lists this clonotype with many counts. This chain connects TRBV9 to TRBJ2-6, with D uncertain. Germline CDR1 and CDR2: SGDLS and YYNGEE. The CDR3 extends over 14 amino acids. V gave up 5 bases and J gave up 0 bases, with 6 bases separating them. The CDR3 DNA reads as TGTGCCAGCAGTAGGGCCTCTGGGGCCAACGTCCTGACTTTC. Its translation is CASSRASGANVLTF.

This clonotype was picked up a small number of times. This chain's CDR3 is CASSIDSSKVNEQFF. Written as DNA, the CDR3 is TGCGCCAGCAGCATCGATTCCTCAAAGGTCAATGAGCAGTTCTTC. V usage is TRBV5-1 and J usage is TRBJ2-1; D unclear. The CDR3 extends over 15 amino acids. V lost 4 bases, J lost 6 bases, and 17 bases lay in between. Germline CDR1 and CDR2: SGHRS and YFSETQ.

CDR3 sequence (DNA): TGTGCCAGCAGTTCAGGACAGGGATCGAACACTGAAGCTTTCTTT. It encodes CASSSGQGSNTEAFF. The chain has TRBV28 and TRBJ1-1; 8 bases fit TRBD1. Germline V gene sequence: CDR1 MDHEN, CDR2 SYDVKM. The J segment lost 1 base and the V segment lost 4 bases, leaving 5 bases of the junction unmatched. CDR3 length: 15 residues.

This clonotype came up many times. This chain links TRBV25-1 with TRBJ1-4, with D possibly TRBD1 on 5 matching bases. Between the trimmed V and J ends, which lost 7 bases and 7 bases, there was a span of 10 bases. This CDR3 spans 12 amino acids. CDR1 and CDR2 from the germline V gene are MGHDK and SYGVNS. This CDR3 reads CASTRVGEKLFF. CDR3 nucleotides: TGTGCCAGCACCAGGGTCGGTGAAAAACTGTTTTTT.

This clonotype appeared a few times. J is TRBJ1-5 and V is TRBV12-3 or TRBV12-4; D ambiguous. The CDR3 is made up of 14 amino acids. Between the trimmed V and J ends, which lost 10 bases and 6 bases, there was a span of 19 bases. CDR3 coding DNA: TGTGCCACCCAAAACATCGGTCGGGGTCAGCCCCAGCATTTT. It encodes CATQNIGRGQPQHF.